This T cell receptor (beta chain) derives from a study of CD8+ T cells in alopecia areata. CDR1 is LNHDA, CDR2 SQIVND, per germline (reference sequence). Trimming cost V 5 bases and J 2 bases, with 7 bases left between them. The CDR3 sequence is 12 residues long. Alopecia areata patients gave lesional scalp punch biopsies and peripheral blood samples. cDNA reverse transcribed from extracted RNA served as the sequencing template. Generated by immunoSEQ multiplex PCR, the TCRdb table keeps only in-frame clones and is missing some. Among roughly 140,000 clones listed, around 55% were seen once. V and J are TRBV19 and TRBJ2-7; D might be TRBD2 (6 bases). The sample here was CD8+ T cells sorted from blood, taken at week 0. The source is a human donor with alopecia areata. The CDR3 DNA reads as TGTGCCAGTAGTGGGACTGCCTACGAGCAGTACTTC. This gives the protein CASSGTAYEQYF.